What follows are 27 T cell receptor beta chains derived from one specimen sequenced in a study of OX40 agonist ivuxolimab in advanced cancers. Using immunoSEQ multiplex PCR, the repertoire was profiled, and TCRdb retains in-frame clones only, with some absent. The data contain approximately 99,000 clones, 86% of them singletons. The sample consisted of CD4+ or CD8+ T cells sorted from blood, taken in a trial of the OX40 agonist ivuxolimab. These receptors all come from an adult with an advanced solid tumor such as melanoma, head and neck, liver or kidney cancer.

The rearrangement links TRBV6-6 to TRBJ1-2; TRBD1 matches 8 bases. The CDR3 runs to 14 residues. Per the germline V gene, CDR1 is MNHNY and CDR2 is SVGAGI (reference sequence). Germline trimming cut 2 bases from V and 7 bases from J; bases unmatched to any gene: 6. The CDR3 region is CASSYDQGARGYTF. The DNA for the CDR3 is TGTGCCAGCAGTTACGATCAGGGGGCGCGTGGCTACACCTTC.

The J gene is TRBJ1-5, the V gene TRBV7-2; D might be TRBD1 (5 bases). The V end was cut by 5 bases, the J end by 2 bases, with 13 bases between. The CDR3 extends over 15 amino acids. Germline V CDR1 and CDR2: SGHTA, FQGNSA. The DNA of the CDR3 is TGTGCCAGCAGCGCCCGTGGAGGGGGCAATCAGCCCCAGCATTTT. This translates into CASSARGGGNQPQHF.

The V and J genes are TRBV28 and TRBJ1-2, with 8 positions matching TRBD1. Germline V gene sequence: CDR1 MDHEN, CDR2 SYDVKM. V dropped 6 bases and J dropped 8; count of bases not matched to a gene: 11. CDR3 length: 14 amino acids. CDR3 protein: CASRIPTGGSGYTF. The CDR3 DNA sequence: TGTGCCAGCAGGATTCCTACAGGGGGGTCGGGCTACACCTTC.

The CDR3 loop is CAIRGAWMDTEAFF. The CDR3 bases are TGTGCCATCAGGGGGGCCTGGATGGACACTGAAGCTTTCTTT. The V and J genes are TRBV10-3 and TRBJ1-1; a possible D gene is TRBD1 (6 bases). Germline lookup yields CDR1 ENHRY and CDR2 SYGVKD. This CDR3 comprises 14 residues. Trimming removed 6 bases from V and 3 bases from J, with 14 bases in between.

The V and J genes are TRBV9 and TRBJ1-2, with 7 nucleotides matching TRBD1. Germline lookup yields CDR1 SGDLS and CDR2 YYNGEE. V gave up 0 bases and J gave up 6 bases; unmatched junction bases: 5. CDR3 length: 14 residues. The CDR3 loop reads CASSVATGFNGYTF. Written as DNA, the CDR3 is TGTGCCAGCAGCGTAGCGACAGGGTTCAATGGCTACACCTTC.

V usage is TRBV7-9 and J usage is TRBJ1-1, with 7 nucleotides matching TRBD1. J was trimmed by 0 bases and V by 0 bases; bases with no gene match: 1. Germline loops: CDR1 SEHNR, CDR2 FQNEAQ (reference sequence). The CDR3 contains 15 residues. The DNA for the CDR3 is TGTGCCAGCAGCTTAGCAGGGACAGTGAACACTGAAGCTTTCTTT. As protein: CASSLAGTVNTEAFF.

The chain has TRBV30 and TRBJ2-2; D remains unclear. This CDR3 contains 15 residues. The germline gives CDR1 GTSNPN, CDR2 SVGIG (reference sequence). V gave up 0 bases and J gave up 0 bases, with 8 bases separating them. CDR3 sequence (DNA): TGTGCCTGGAGTGTGGGGAATACGAACACCGGGGAGCTGTTTTTT. Amino acids: CAWSVGNTNTGELFF.

V gene TRBV6-7 combines with J gene TRBJ2-7, with D possibly being TRBD1 or TRBD2 (5 bases each). TRBV6-7 qualifies as an ORF whose function is uncertain. This CDR3 region has 14 residues. V lost 8 bases and J lost 0, with 14 bases in between. The CDR3 here is CASGRDRFSYEQYF. CDR3 bases: TGTGCCAGCGGACGGGACCGCTTCTCCTACGAGCAGTACTTC.

The rearrangement links TRBV7-9 to TRBJ1-3; 7 bases map to TRBD1. In germline, CDR1 is SEHNR, CDR2 FQNEAQ (reference sequence). Trimming took 5 bases from V and 2 from J; bases not matched to a gene: 6. This CDR3 region has 15 residues. CDR3 residues: CASSGFTGAGNTIYF. As DNA, the CDR3 is TGTGCCAGCAGCGGTTTCACAGGGGCTGGAAACACCATATATTTT.

DNA of the CDR3: TGTGCCAGTAGATGGGGGGACTACCGTACAGATACGCAGTATTTT. Amino acids: CASRWGDYRTDTQYF. The chain couples TRBV19 to TRBJ2-3; 7 bases map to TRBD2. In germline, CDR1 is LNHDA, CDR2 SQIVND (reference sequence). This CDR3 has 15 amino acids. The junction had 9 bases not matched to a gene; V was cut back by 6 bases and J by 3 bases.

This clone was observed a few times. This chain connects TRBV4-3 to TRBJ2-1; 9 bases are shared with TRBD1. Germline loops: CDR1 LGHNA, CDR2 YSLEER. V lost 3 bases, J lost 7 bases, and 13 bases stayed unmatched. The CDR3 covers 17 residues. CDR3 in amino acids: CASSQHAGQGNGNEQFF. The CDR3 DNA is TGCGCCAGCAGCCAGCATGCCGGACAGGGGAATGGGAATGAGCAGTTCTTC.

This rearrangement joins TRBV6-1 to TRBJ2-5; possibly TRBD1 for D (6 bases). V lost 8 bases and J lost 5, with 15 bases in between. CDR3 length equals 13 residues. The germline gives CDR1 MNHNS, CDR2 SASEGT. CDR3 sequence (DNA): TGTGCCAGCCTCCGGACAGACGGTGAGACCCAGTACTTC. It yields the protein CASLRTDGETQYF.

The chain recombines TRBV15 with TRBJ2-4; D is undetermined. Germline CDR1 LNHNV, CDR2 YYDKDF (reference sequence). The ends were cut back, 1 base at V and 8 bases at J, with 6 bases in the middle. The CDR3 extends over 12 amino acids. The CDR3 DNA reads TGTGCCACCAGCAGAGGGACGGACATTCAGTACTTC. Protein product: CATSRGTDIQYF.

The V and J genes are TRBV7-9 and TRBJ1-1, with 7 bases identical to TRBD1. The CDR3 length is 14 residues. Germline CDR1 reads SEHNR; CDR2 reads FQNEAQ (reference sequence). V lost 5 bases and J lost 3; bases outside the gene matches: 6. CDR3 nucleotide sequence: TGTGCCAGCAGCATAAGGGGGCGAGACACTGAAGCTTTCTTT. The encoded protein is CASSIRGRDTEAFF.

The rearrangement links TRBV5-1 to TRBJ1-5; possible D gene TRBD1, 5 bases. CDR1 SGHRS and CDR2 YFSETQ come from the germline V gene. The ends were cut back, 2 bases at V and 8 bases at J, with 17 bases in the middle. CDR3 size: 15 residues. The CDR3: CASSLGGTGGEPQHF. CDR3 DNA sequence: TGCGCCAGCAGCTTAGGTGGGACGGGCGGGGAGCCCCAGCATTTT.

The chain links TRBV6-5 to TRBJ2-3, with D tentatively TRBD1 or TRBD2 (5 bases each). In germline, CDR1 is MNHEY, CDR2 SVGAGI. This CDR3 has 14 residues. V lost 5 bases to trimming and J lost 5 bases, with 14 bases between them. The CDR3 here is CASSRGLGEDTQYF. The DNA of the CDR3 is TGTGCCAGCAGTCGAGGGTTGGGGGAAGATACGCAGTATTTT.

CDR3 nucleotide sequence: TGTGCCAGCTCACCAGGGCAGGGGAGCTCCTACGAGCAGTACTTC. Residues: CASSPGQGSSYEQYF. This rearrangement joins TRBV18 to TRBJ2-7, with D maybe TRBD1 (6 bases). The V and J ends lost 2 bases and 0 bases respectively, with 11 bases between them. The CDR3 extends over 15 amino acids. Germline CDR1 reads KGHSH; CDR2 reads LQKENI.

This rearrangement joins TRBV6-5 to TRBJ1-4; D unresolved. Per the germline V gene, CDR1 is MNHEY and CDR2 is SVGAGI. This CDR3 comprises 13 residues. V lost 6 bases, J lost 5 bases, and 10 bases lay in between. The CDR3 DNA follows: TGTGCCAGCAGGGTGGCGGGCAATGAAAAACTGTTTTTT. Residues: CASRVAGNEKLFF.

The V and J genes are TRBV5-6 and TRBJ1-1; 7 bases are shared with TRBD1. The CDR3 extends over 13 amino acids. CDR1 is SGHDT, CDR2 YYEEEE, per germline. Trimming cost V 4 bases and J 5 bases; bases outside gene matches: 5. The CDR3 reads CASSKGARTEAFF. The CDR3 coding sequence is TGTGCCAGCAGCAAGGGGGCGCGAACTGAAGCTTTCTTT.

The chain couples TRBV7-2 to TRBJ2-2; perhaps D is TRBD1 or TRBD2 (5 bases each). Germline V CDR1 and CDR2: SGHTA, FQGNSA. Trimming left V 5 bases short and J 0 bases short, with 7 bases between. This CDR3 has 14 amino acids. In DNA form, the CDR3 reads TGTGCCAGCAGCAGGGACCCGAACACCGGGGAGCTGTTTTTT. This translates into CASSRDPNTGELFF.

V gene TRBV18 combines with J gene TRBJ1-1; 9 nucleotides agree with TRBD1. The CDR3 spans 14 residues. Losses at the gene ends were 3 bases for V and 5 bases for J; bases not matched to a gene: 4. Germline assignment: CDR1 KGHSH and CDR2 LQKENI. The CDR3 sequence is CASSPGQGATEAFF. The CDR3 nucleotides are TGTGCCAGCTCACCGGGACAGGGAGCGACTGAAGCTTTCTTT.

The chain has TRBV5-1 and TRBJ1-5, with TRBD1 matching 7 bases. With V trimmed by 2 bases and J by 3 bases, 5 bases remained unmatched. CDR1 SGHRS and CDR2 YFSETQ come from the germline V gene. This CDR3 region has 15 residues. Written as DNA, the CDR3 is TGCGCCAGCAGCTTAACAGGGGAAACCAATCAGCCCCAGCATTTT. Translated: CASSLTGETNQPQHF. The complete variable domain, with remaining parts taken from reference TRBV5-1 and TRBJ1-5, reads KAGVTQTPRYLIKTRGQQVTLSCSPISGHRSVSWYQQTPGQGLQFLFEYFSETQRNKGNFPGRFSGRQFSNSRSEMNVSTLELGDSALYLCASSLTGETNQPQHFGDGTRLSIL.

This clone was picked up one time. The chain recombines TRBV2 with TRBJ1-3; tentatively, D is TRBD1 (5 bases). Germline values: CDR1 SNHLY, CDR2 FYNNEI. This CDR3 spans 14 amino acids. With 4 bases removed from V and 0 bases from J, the gap between germline ends came to 7 bases. The CDR3 protein is CASSVQDSGNTIYF. The CDR3 region has the DNA TGTGCCAGCAGTGTACAGGACTCTGGAAACACCATATATTTT.

The chain links TRBV15 to TRBJ1-2; D might be TRBD1 (5 bases). The germline CDR1 and CDR2 sequences are LNHNV and YYDKDF (reference sequence). Trimming pared 5 bases from V and 1 base from J, leaving 14 bases between. This CDR3 contains 15 residues. DNA for the CDR3: TGTGCCACCAGCCGAGTGGGGACCCTTAACTATGGCTACACCTTC. This sequence encodes CATSRVGTLNYGYTF.

The J gene is TRBJ1-3, the V gene TRBV7-9, with a tentative D call TRBD1 (6 bases). Germline V gene sequence: CDR1 SEHNR, CDR2 FQNEAQ (reference sequence). The CDR3 spans 16 residues. V was trimmed by 1 base and J by 8 bases, leaving 18 bases between them. CDR3 residues: CASSLGKPGHQDTIYF. In nucleotides, the CDR3 is TGTGCCAGCAGCTTAGGAAAACCGGGACACCAGGACACCATATATTTT. Full variable domain (remainder filled in from reference TRBV7-9 and TRBJ1-3): DTGVSQNPRHKITKRGQNVTFRCDPISEHNRLYWYRQTLGQGPEFLTYFQNEAQLEKSRLLSDRFSAERPKGSFSTLEIQRTEQGDSAMYLCASSLGKPGHQDTIYFGEGSWLTVV.

The chain couples TRBV7-8 to TRBJ2-7; 7 bases fit TRBD1. The CDR3 covers 14 residues. Germline trimming cut 4 bases from V and 2 bases from J; bases unmatched to any gene: 5. Germline lookup yields CDR1 SGHVS and CDR2 FQNEAQ. The CDR3 coding sequence is TGTGCCAGCAGCTCTCCGACAGGGCCCTACGAGCAGTACTTC. Translated, it gives CASSSPTGPYEQYF.

This clone was found once. This chain connects TRBV7-8 to TRBJ1-4; 8 bases line up with TRBD1. Germline CDR1 SGHVS, CDR2 FQNEAQ. V gave up 8 bases and J gave up 8 bases; unmatched junction bases: 4. This CDR3 comprises 12 residues. In DNA, the CDR3 is TGTGCCAGCGGACAGGGAAAAGAAAAACTGTTTTTT. It encodes CASGQGKEKLFF.